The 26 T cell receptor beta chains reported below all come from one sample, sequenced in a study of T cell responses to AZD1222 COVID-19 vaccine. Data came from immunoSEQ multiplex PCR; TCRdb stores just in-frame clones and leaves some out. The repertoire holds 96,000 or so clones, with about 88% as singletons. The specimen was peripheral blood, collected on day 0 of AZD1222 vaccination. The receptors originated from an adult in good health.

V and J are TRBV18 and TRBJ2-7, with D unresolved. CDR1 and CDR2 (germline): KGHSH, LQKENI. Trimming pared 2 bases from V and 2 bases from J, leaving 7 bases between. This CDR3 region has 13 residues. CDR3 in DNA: TGTGCCAGCTCACCAGGGATTACCTACGAGCAGTACTTC. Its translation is CASSPGITYEQYF.

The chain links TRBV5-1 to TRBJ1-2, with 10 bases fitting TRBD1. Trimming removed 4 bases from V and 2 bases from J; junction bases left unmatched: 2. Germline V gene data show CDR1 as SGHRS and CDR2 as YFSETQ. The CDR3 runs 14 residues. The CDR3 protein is CASSLDRGNYGYTF. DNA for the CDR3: TGCGCCAGCAGCCTGGACAGGGGGAACTATGGCTACACCTTC.

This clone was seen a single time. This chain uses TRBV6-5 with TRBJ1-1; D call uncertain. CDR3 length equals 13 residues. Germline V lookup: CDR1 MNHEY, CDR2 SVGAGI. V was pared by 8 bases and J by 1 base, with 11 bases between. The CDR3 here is CASHSLQNTEAFF. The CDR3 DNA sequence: TGTGCCAGCCACAGCCTTCAGAACACTGAAGCTTTCTTT.

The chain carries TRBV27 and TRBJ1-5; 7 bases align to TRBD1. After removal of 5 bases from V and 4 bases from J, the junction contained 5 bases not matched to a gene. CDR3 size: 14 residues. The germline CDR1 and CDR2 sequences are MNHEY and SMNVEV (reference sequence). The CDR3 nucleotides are TGTGCCAGCAGTCTAACAGGGGTAAATCAGCCCCAGCATTTT. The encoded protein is CASSLTGVNQPQHF.

The CDR3: CASSLEASSYGYTF. Written as DNA, the CDR3 is TGCGCCAGCAGCTTGGAGGCCAGCTCCTATGGCTACACCTTC. The chain combines TRBV5-1 with TRBJ1-2; D is ambiguous. CDR3 length equals 14 residues. Germline lookup yields CDR1 SGHRS and CDR2 YFSETQ. V lost 0 bases to trimming and J lost 4 bases, with 10 bases between them.

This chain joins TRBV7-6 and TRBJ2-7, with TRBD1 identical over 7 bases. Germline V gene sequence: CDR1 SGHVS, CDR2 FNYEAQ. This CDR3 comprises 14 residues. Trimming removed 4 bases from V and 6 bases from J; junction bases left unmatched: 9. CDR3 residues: CASSYLLTGREQYF. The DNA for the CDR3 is TGTGCCAGCAGCTACCTCTTGACAGGGCGCGAGCAGTACTTC.

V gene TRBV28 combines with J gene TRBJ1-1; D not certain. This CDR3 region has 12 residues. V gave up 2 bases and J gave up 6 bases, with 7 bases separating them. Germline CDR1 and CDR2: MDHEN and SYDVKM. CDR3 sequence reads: CASSLNSPEAFF. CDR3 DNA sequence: TGTGCCAGCAGTTTAAATTCCCCTGAAGCTTTCTTT.

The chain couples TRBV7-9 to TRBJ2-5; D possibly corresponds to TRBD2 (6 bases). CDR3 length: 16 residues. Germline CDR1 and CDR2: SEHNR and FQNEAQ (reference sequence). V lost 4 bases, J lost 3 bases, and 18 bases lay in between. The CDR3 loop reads CASSWASGTLEETQYF. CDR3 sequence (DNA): TGTGCCAGCAGCTGGGCGTCCGGGACTCTCGAAGAGACCCAGTACTTC.

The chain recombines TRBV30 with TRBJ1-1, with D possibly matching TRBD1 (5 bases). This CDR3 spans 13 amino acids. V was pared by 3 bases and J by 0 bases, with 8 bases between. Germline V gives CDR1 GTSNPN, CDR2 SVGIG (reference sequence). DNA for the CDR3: TGTGCCTGGAGGGAGGGGATGAACACTGAAGCTTTCTTT. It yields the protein CAWREGMNTEAFF. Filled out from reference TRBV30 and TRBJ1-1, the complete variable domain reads SQTIHQWPATLVQPVGSPLSLECTVEGTSNPNLYWYRQAAGRGLQLLFYSVGIGQISSEVPQNLSASRPQDRQFILSSKKLLLSDSGFYLCAWREGMNTEAFFGQGTRLTVV.

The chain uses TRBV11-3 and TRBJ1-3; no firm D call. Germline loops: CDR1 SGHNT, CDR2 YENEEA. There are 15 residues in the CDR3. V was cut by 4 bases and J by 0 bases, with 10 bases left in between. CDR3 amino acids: CASSSDGHSGNTIYF. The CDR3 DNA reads TGTGCCAGCAGCTCGGACGGCCACTCTGGAAACACCATATATTTT. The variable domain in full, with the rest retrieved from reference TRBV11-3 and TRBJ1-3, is EAGVVQSPRYKIIEKKQPVAFWCNPISGHNTLYWYLQNLGQGPELLIRYENEEAVDDSQLPKDRFSAERLKGVDSTLKIQPAELGDSAVYLCASSSDGHSGNTIYFGEGSWLTVV.

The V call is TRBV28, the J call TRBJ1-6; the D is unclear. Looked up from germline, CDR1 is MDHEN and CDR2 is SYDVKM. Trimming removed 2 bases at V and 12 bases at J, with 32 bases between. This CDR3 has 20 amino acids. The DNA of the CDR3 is TGTGCCAGCAGTTTAAGGGCCCGAGGCGGCTCGTCCTCGGGTCCCGTACCCCTCCACTTT. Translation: CASSLRARGGSSSGPVPLHF.

The chain's CDR3 is CASSPKAHLNTEAFF. Written as DNA, the CDR3 is TGTGCCAGCAGCCCCAAGGCTCATCTGAACACTGAAGCTTTCTTT. This chain connects TRBV6-5 to TRBJ1-1; D not resolved. Deletions cut 6 bases from V and 0 bases from J, with 14 bases between. The length of the CDR3 is 15 residues. Germline V gene lookup returns CDR1 MNHEY and CDR2 SVGAGI.

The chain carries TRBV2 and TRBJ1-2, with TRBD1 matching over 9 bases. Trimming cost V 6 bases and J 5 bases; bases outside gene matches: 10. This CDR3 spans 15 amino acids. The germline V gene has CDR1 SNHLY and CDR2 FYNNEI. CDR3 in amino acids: CASSNRGTGLYGYTF. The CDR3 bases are TGTGCCAGCAGCAACCGCGGGACAGGGTTATATGGCTACACCTTC.

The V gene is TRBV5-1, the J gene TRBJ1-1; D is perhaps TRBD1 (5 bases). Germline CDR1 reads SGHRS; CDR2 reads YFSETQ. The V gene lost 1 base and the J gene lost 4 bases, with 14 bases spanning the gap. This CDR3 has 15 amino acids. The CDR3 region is CASSLLLDSTTEAFF. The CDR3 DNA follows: TGCGCCAGCAGCTTGCTTCTCGACAGTACCACTGAAGCTTTCTTT.

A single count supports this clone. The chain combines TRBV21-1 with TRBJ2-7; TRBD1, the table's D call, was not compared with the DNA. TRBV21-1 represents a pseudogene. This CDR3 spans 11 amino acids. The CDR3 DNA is TGTGCCAGCAGCCAATTCTACGAGCAGTACTTC. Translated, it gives CASSQFYEQYF.

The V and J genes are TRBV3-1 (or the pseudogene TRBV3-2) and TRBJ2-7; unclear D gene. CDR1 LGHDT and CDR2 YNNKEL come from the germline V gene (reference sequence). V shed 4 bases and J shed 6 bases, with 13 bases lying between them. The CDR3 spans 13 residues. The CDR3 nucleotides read TGTGCCAGCAGCCCGCAATGGGTTGGCGAGCAGTACTTC. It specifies CASSPQWVGEQYF.

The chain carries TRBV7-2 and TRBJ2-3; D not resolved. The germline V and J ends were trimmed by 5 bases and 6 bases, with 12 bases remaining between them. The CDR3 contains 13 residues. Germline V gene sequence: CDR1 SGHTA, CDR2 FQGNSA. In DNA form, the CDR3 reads TGTGCCAGCAGCGCGCACCTAGTCGATACGCAGTATTTT. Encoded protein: CASSAHLVDTQYF.

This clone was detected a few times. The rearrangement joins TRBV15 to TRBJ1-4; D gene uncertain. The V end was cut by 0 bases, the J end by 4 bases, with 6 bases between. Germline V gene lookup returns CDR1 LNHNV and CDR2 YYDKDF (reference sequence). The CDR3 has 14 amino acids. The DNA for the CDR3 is TGTGCCACCAGCAGAGAAGGGTATAATGAAAAACTGTTTTTT. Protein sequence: CATSREGYNEKLFF.

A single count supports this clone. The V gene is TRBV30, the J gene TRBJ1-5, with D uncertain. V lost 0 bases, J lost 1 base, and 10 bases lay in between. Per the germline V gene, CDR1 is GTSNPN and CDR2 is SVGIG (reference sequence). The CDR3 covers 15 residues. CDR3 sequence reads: CAWSVSFRSNQPQHF. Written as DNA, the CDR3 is TGTGCCTGGAGTGTATCCTTCAGGAGCAATCAGCCCCAGCATTTT.

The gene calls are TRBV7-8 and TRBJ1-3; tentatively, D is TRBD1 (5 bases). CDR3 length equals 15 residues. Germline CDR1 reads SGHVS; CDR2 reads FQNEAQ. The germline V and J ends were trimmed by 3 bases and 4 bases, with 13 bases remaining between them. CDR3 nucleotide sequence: TGTGCCAGCAGCTTGACCGGGACCGAGGGAAACACCATATATTTT. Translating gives CASSLTGTEGNTIYF.

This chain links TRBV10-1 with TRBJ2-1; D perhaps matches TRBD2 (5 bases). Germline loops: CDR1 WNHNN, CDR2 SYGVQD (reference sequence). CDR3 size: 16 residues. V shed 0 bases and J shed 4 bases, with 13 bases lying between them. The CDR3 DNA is TGCGCCAGCAGTGAGTCGGAGGATTCCGGTTACAATGAGCAGTTCTTC. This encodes CASSESEDSGYNEQFF.

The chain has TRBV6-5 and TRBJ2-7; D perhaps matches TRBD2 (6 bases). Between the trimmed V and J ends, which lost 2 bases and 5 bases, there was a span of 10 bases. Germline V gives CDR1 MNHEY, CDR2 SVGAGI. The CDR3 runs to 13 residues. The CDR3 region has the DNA TGTGCCAGCAGTTACCCGGGGAGGCACGAGCAGTACTTC. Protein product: CASSYPGRHEQYF.

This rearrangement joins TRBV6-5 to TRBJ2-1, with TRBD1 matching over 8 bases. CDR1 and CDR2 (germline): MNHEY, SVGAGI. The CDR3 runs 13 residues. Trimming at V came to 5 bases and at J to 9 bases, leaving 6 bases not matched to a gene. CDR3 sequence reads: CASSKPGQGEQFF. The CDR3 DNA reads TGTGCCAGCAGTAAACCCGGACAGGGTGAGCAGTTCTTC.

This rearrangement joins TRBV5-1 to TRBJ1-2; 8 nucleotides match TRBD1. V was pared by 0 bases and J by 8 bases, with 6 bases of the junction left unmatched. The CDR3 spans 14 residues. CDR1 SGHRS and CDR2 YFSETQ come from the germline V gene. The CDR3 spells CASSLGQGALGYTF. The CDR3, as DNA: TGCGCCAGCAGCTTGGGGCAGGGGGCATTGGGCTACACCTTC.

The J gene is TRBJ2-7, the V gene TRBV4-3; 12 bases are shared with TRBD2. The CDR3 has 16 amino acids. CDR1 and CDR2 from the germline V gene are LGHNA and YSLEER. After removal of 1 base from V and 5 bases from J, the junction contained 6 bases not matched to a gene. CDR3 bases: TGCGCCAGCAGCCAAGCGACTAGCGGGGGATGGGACGAGCAGTACTTC. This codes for CASSQATSGGWDEQYF.

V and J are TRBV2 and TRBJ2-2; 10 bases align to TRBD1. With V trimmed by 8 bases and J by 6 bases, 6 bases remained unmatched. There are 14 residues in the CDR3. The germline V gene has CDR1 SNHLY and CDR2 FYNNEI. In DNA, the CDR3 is TGTGCCAGCCGGAGGGACAGGGGACCCGGGGAGCTGTTTTTT. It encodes CASRRDRGPGELFF. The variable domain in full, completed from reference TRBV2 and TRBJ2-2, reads EPEVTQTPSHQVTQMGQEVILRCVPISNHLYFYWYRQILGQKVEFLVSFYNNEISEKSEIFDDQFSVERPDGSNFTLKIRSTKLEDSAMYFCASRRDRGPGELFFGEGSRLTVL.